This T cell receptor beta chain was identified during a study of T-cell memory formation after mild COVID-19. On the study more broadly: Across donors, TCR clusters were largely donor specific. Overall study findings and caveats: Researchers report contracting CD4+ clones mostly in CM and EM, with CD8+ clones in EMRA.

CDR1 is SGHTA and CDR2 is FQGNSA in the germline V gene. The CDR3 loop spans 15 amino acids. The germline V and J ends were trimmed by 4 bases and 3 bases, with 13 bases remaining between them. A single count supports this clonotype. As yet, its antigen is unknown. TCRdb itself ran the 5' RACE reads through MiXCR, one entry per CDR3 protein. The repertoire holds approximately 300,000 distinct CDR3 sequences, with approximately 15% as singletons. The chain is built from TRBV7-2 and TRBJ1-3, with unresolved D. The clonotype originates from a young man who had mild COVID-19 (a few samples of this study predate the infection). Cell type and time point are not known. Sequenced input: PBMCs or a T cell subset sorted from them (not recorded which). The CDR3 is CASSSPRVGGNTIYF. The CDR3 coding sequence is TGTGCCAGCAGCTCACCGCGAGTGGGTGGAAACACCATATATTTT.